These 30 T cell receptor beta chains were sequenced from one sample in a study of human T cells and chemical hapten exposure. Using its own MiXCR run on the RACE reads, TCRdb lists one record per CDR3 protein. The data show about 360,000 distinct CDR3 sequences, roughly 4.8% seen once. Noted time point: patch test 1, 2 weeks after DPC sensitization. Treatment defined: therapeutic diphenylcyclopropenone sensitization with weekly scalp DPC. Sample: whole blood, taken in connection with sensitization to the hapten diphenylcyclopropenone (DPC). Receptors were obtained from a woman aged 50 to 60 with alopecia areata. Some clones in this sample may be carry-over from other donors' samples.

This clonotype was recorded many times. The genes are TRBV4-2 and TRBJ1-1; D gene unclear. CDR3 length: 14 amino acids. Germline lookup yields CDR1 LGHNA and CDR2 YNFKEQ. V lost 0 bases, J lost 6 bases, and 11 bases lay in between. CDR3 bases: TGTGCCAGCAGCCAAGAGGGCGTGGAGGCTGAAGCTTTCTTT. It codes for CASSQEGVEAEAFF.

This clonotype has a handful of counts. V and J are TRBV5-1 and TRBJ2-7; D uncertain. V lost 2 bases, J lost 3 bases, and 15 bases lay in between. Germline V gene data show CDR1 as SGHRS and CDR2 as YFSETQ. This CDR3 contains 15 residues. The CDR3 DNA sequence: TGCGCCAGCAGCTTACTCCAGCGAGAGAGCTACGAGCAGTACTTC. Translating gives CASSLLQRESYEQYF.

This chain joins TRBV25-1 and TRBJ2-7, with a weak D call TRBD1 (6 bases). The CDR3 contains 15 residues. CDR1 is MGHDK, CDR2 SYGVNS, per germline. V was pared by 2 bases and J by 3 bases, with 14 bases between. CDR3 in amino acids: CASSEGWDTYYEQYF. The CDR3 DNA sequence: TGTGCCAGCAGTGAAGGTTGGGACACTTACTACGAGCAGTACTTC.

This clonotype was counted only a few times. The DNA for the CDR3 is TGTGCCAGCAGCCTCGGGACTAGCAGCTACGAGCAGTACTTC. This codes for CASSLGTSSYEQYF. The chain combines TRBV9 with TRBJ2-7, with TRBD2 identical over 9 bases. Germline CDR1 SGDLS, CDR2 YYNGEE. V lost 4 bases and J lost 3; bases outside the gene matches: 5. This CDR3 has 14 residues. Together with reference TRBV9 and TRBJ2-7, the CDR3 gives the full variable domain: DSGVTQTPKHLITATGQRVTLRCSPRSGDLSVYWYQQSLDQGLQFLIQYYNGEERAKGNILERFSAQQFPDLHSELNLSSLELGDSALYFCASSLGTSSYEQYFGPGTRLTVT.

This clonotype was seen repeatedly, ten times or more. The chain combines TRBV20-1 with TRBJ1-2; D remains unclear. Germline V lookup: CDR1 DFQATT, CDR2 SNEGSKA (reference sequence). The CDR3 runs to 12 residues. The V gene lost 4 bases and the J gene lost 4 bases, with 10 bases spanning the gap. In nucleotides, the CDR3 is TGCAGTGCTAAGGGAGGCGGCTATGGCTACACCTTC. Protein sequence: CSAKGGGYGYTF.

The chain uses TRBV9 and TRBJ1-5; D uncertain. Trimming stripped 3 bases from V and 6 bases from J, with 10 bases between. The CDR3 is made up of 13 amino acids. Germline CDR1 reads SGDLS; CDR2 reads YYNGEE. The CDR3 DNA reads as TGTGCCAGCAGCGGACCAGGAGCTCAGCCCCAGCATTTT. This gives the protein CASSGPGAQPQHF.

In its sample, this clonotype was seen many times. The gene calls are TRBV7-9 and TRBJ2-5, with D uncertain. The V and J ends lost 1 base and 4 bases respectively, with 25 bases between them. CDR1 and CDR2 (germline): SEHNR, FQNEAQ (reference sequence). The CDR3 sequence is 19 residues long. DNA of the CDR3: TGTGCCAGCAGCTTAGTCACTACCGCCGGGCCCGAAGTGTTAGAGACCCAGTACTTC. It translates to CASSLVTTAGPEVLETQYF.

This clonotype was observed at least ten times. The genes are TRBV7-7 and TRBJ2-3; 8 bases are shared with TRBD2. The CDR3 runs to 13 residues. Germline V gives CDR1 SSHAT, CDR2 FNYEAQ (reference sequence). V gave up 8 bases and J gave up 4 bases; unmatched junction bases: 5. Here the CDR3 reads CASSRGRSDTQYF. CDR3 nucleotides: TGTGCCAGCTCGCGCGGGAGGTCAGATACGCAGTATTTT.

V is TRBV9 and J is TRBJ1-4; D not certain. CDR3 length: 15 residues. Germline V gene data show CDR1 as SGDLS and CDR2 as YYNGEE. Between the trimmed V and J ends, which lost 4 bases and 6 bases, there was a span of 16 bases. CDR3 sequence: CASSPWEGRHEKLFF. Here the CDR3 DNA reads TGTGCCAGCAGCCCATGGGAGGGCAGGCATGAAAAACTGTTTTTT.

This clonotype was recorded at least ten times. The J gene is TRBJ1-2, the V gene TRBV29-1; tentative D call: TRBD1 (5 bases). The CDR3 is 16 amino acids. CDR1 is SQVTM, CDR2 ANQGSEA, per germline. V was cut by 0 bases and J by 0 bases, with 14 bases left in between. Here the CDR3 reads CSVEDPAGLANYGYTF. CDR3 nucleotide sequence: TGCAGCGTTGAAGATCCGGCAGGGCTAGCTAACTATGGCTACACCTTC. Supplemented by reference TRBV29-1 and TRBJ1-2, the full variable domain reads SAVISQKPSRDICQRGTSLTIQCQVDSQVTMMFWYRQQPGQSLTLIATANQGSEATYESGFVIDKFPISRPNLTFSTLTVSNMSPEDSSIYLCSVEDPAGLANYGYTFGSGTRLTVV.

This clonotype has at least ten counts. V usage is TRBV7-2 and J usage is TRBJ2-2; D is perhaps TRBD1 or TRBD2 (5 bases each). Deletions cut 5 bases from V and 1 base from J, with 8 bases between. Germline V CDR1 and CDR2: SGHTA, FQGNSA. The length of the CDR3 is 14 residues. CDR3 bases: TGTGCCAGCAGCCGTGGGGGGAACACCGGGGAGCTGTTTTTT. It translates to CASSRGGNTGELFF.

The rearrangement uses TRBV29-1 and TRBJ2-3, with a possible D match to TRBD1 (7 bases). This CDR3 is 12 amino acids long. Germline lookup yields CDR1 SQVTM and CDR2 ANQGSEA. V lost 7 bases and J lost 9, with 17 bases in between. The CDR3 DNA sequence: TGCAGCGGGAGGGATTGGACAGGAACGCAGTATTTT. This gives the protein CSGRDWTGTQYF.

Worth noting for this clonotype: Mismatch with germline at one junction end may stem from a read error. The V call is TRBV6-5, the J call TRBJ1-6; a weak D match, TRBD1 (6 bases). This CDR3 has 14 residues. Germline V gene lookup returns CDR1 MNHEY and CDR2 SVGAGI. The CDR3 loop is CASRYSGVESPLHF. The CDR3 DNA reads TGTGCCAGCCGTTATTCAGGGGTTGAGTCACCCCTCCACTTT.

Turning to this clonotype: Possible read error: a much larger clone is one base away. The chain combines TRBV21-1 with TRBJ1-5. TRBV21-1 constitutes a pseudogene. There are 18 residues in the CDR3. The CDR3 region is CASSKELRRAGEDQPKHF. CDR3 DNA: TGTGCCAGCAGCAAAGAATTAAGGAGGGCAGGGGAGGATCAGCCCAAGCATTTT.

Here the CDR3 reads CASSILLRRREQYF. The CDR3 coding sequence is TGTGCCAGCAGCATCCTCCTACGGAGACGCGAGCAGTACTTC. The rearrangement joins TRBV13 to TRBJ2-7; D is unclear. The CDR3 length is 14 residues. V lost 5 bases and J 6 bases, leaving 17 bases between the germline ends. Germline V gene sequence: CDR1 PRHDT, CDR2 FYEKMQ (reference sequence). Drawing the rest from reference TRBV13 and TRBJ2-7, the complete variable domain is AAGVIQSPRHLIKEKRETATLKCYPIPRHDTVYWYQQGPGQDPQFLISFYEKMQSDKGSIPDRFSAQQFSDYHSELNMSSLELGDSALYFCASSILLRRREQYFGPGTRLTVT.

This clonotype has ten or more counts. The V gene is TRBV5-1, the J gene TRBJ2-3, with a possible D match to TRBD2 (7 bases). Trimming removed 3 bases at V and 4 bases at J, with 15 bases between. This CDR3 is built from 15 residues. CDR1 SGHRS and CDR2 YFSETQ come from the germline V gene. Written as DNA, the CDR3 is TGCGCCAGCAGCTCGAAGGGCGGGGGCGCAGATACGCAGTATTTT. It codes for CASSSKGGGADTQYF.

There are many counts of this clonotype. The chain links TRBV7-2 to TRBJ2-5; the match to TRBD2 covers 9 bases. V shed 5 bases and J 1 base; nucleotides not matched to a gene: 8. Germline CDR1 is SGHTA and CDR2 is FQGNSA. The CDR3 has 16 residues. CDR3 sequence reads: CASSPVVAGAQETQYF. The DNA for the CDR3 is TGTGCCAGCAGCCCGGTGGTAGCGGGGGCCCAAGAGACCCAGTACTTC.

The V call is TRBV7-8, the J call TRBJ2-3; 12 bases map to TRBD2. V shed 5 bases, J shed 6 bases, and the junction held 9 bases outside the gene matches. Germline CDR1 and CDR2: SGHVS and FQNEAQ. The CDR3 loop spans 16 amino acids. CDR3 amino acids: CASSPQASGGVDTQYF. In DNA, the CDR3 is TGTGCCAGCAGCCCCCAAGCTAGCGGGGGGGTGGATACGCAGTATTTT.

V is TRBV20-1 and J is TRBJ1-2; a possible D gene is TRBD1 (5 bases). The ends were cut back, 1 base at V and 2 bases at J, with 11 bases in the middle. The CDR3 runs 14 residues. Germline V gives CDR1 DFQATT, CDR2 SNEGSKA (reference sequence). DNA of the CDR3: TGCAGTGCTAGAGTGGGAACAGGAAACTATGGCTACACCTTC. Amino acids: CSARVGTGNYGYTF.

This clonotype was seen at least ten times. The chain joins TRBV14 to TRBJ1-2; 9 bases are a match to TRBD1. With 4 bases clipped from V and 7 bases from J, the junction kept 7 bases outside the gene matches. The CDR3 consists of 14 residues. The germline gives CDR1 SGHDN, CDR2 FVKESK. As DNA, the CDR3 is TGTGCCAGCAGCCTACCGGGACAGGGACTTGGCTACACCTTC. Protein: CASSLPGQGLGYTF.

This clonotype was seen many times. The chain employs TRBV11-3 and TRBJ2-5, with 7 bases matching TRBD1. CDR3 length: 13 amino acids. V dropped 5 bases and J dropped 4; count of bases not matched to a gene: 4. Germline CDR1 and CDR2: SGHNT and YENEEA. The CDR3 region has the DNA TGTGCCAGCAGCCCGACAGGGAGAGAGACCCAGTACTTC. This translates into CASSPTGRETQYF. Combining the CDR3 with reference TRBV11-3 and TRBJ2-5 gives the whole variable domain EAGVVQSPRYKIIEKKQPVAFWCNPISGHNTLYWYLQNLGQGPELLIRYENEEAVDDSQLPKDRFSAERLKGVDSTLKIQPAELGDSAVYLCASSPTGRETQYFGPGTRLLVL.

This clonotype occurred many times. The V gene is TRBV30, the J gene TRBJ2-1; TRBD2 matches 9 bases. Germline loops: CDR1 GTSNPN, CDR2 SVGIG (reference sequence). With V trimmed by 4 bases and J by 3 bases, 4 bases remained unmatched. This CDR3 has 14 residues. Here the CDR3 reads CAWIGTSSYNEQFF. CDR3 nucleotides: TGTGCCTGGATCGGGACTAGCAGCTACAATGAGCAGTTCTTC.

This chain links TRBV5-1 with TRBJ1-4; 7 nucleotides line up with TRBD1. Germline lookup yields CDR1 SGHRS and CDR2 YFSETQ. V shed 5 bases, J shed 8 bases, and the junction held 6 bases outside the gene matches. CDR3 size: 13 residues. CDR3 coding DNA: TGCGCCAGCAGTTCCGGGACAGCGGAAAAACTGTTTTTT. Protein: CASSSGTAEKLFF. The complete variable domain, with remaining parts taken from reference TRBV5-1 and TRBJ1-4, reads KAGVTQTPRYLIKTRGQQVTLSCSPISGHRSVSWYQQTPGQGLQFLFEYFSETQRNKGNFPGRFSGRQFSNSRSEMNVSTLELGDSALYLCASSSGTAEKLFFGSGTQLSVL.

This clonotype was observed a handful of times. The rearrangement links TRBV7-2 to TRBJ2-2; TRBD2 aligns across 15 bases. The CDR3 consists of 19 residues. Germline assignment: CDR1 SGHTA and CDR2 FQGNSA. V was pared by 4 bases and J by 7 bases, with 13 bases of the junction left unmatched. Here the CDR3 DNA reads TGTGCCAGCAGCTCCGGACTAGCGGGAGGGCTCTGGGGTGGCGGGGAGCTGTTTTTT. This gives the protein CASSSGLAGGLWGGGELFF.

The chain is built from TRBV3-1 and TRBJ2-7; D might be TRBD1 (6 bases). The CDR3 covers 14 residues. The V and J ends lost 4 bases and 1 base respectively, with 11 bases between them. Germline assignment: CDR1 LGHDT and CDR2 YNNKEL (reference sequence). CDR3 region: CASSRSTGSYEQYF. CDR3 nucleotides: TGTGCCAGCAGCCGCTCCACAGGGTCCTACGAGCAGTACTTC.

This sequence joins TRBV7-4 and TRBJ1-2, with 7 bases identical to TRBD1. The V gene's germline CDR1 is SGHVT and CDR2 SQSDAQ. V was pared by 4 bases and J by 3 bases, with 17 bases of the junction left unmatched. This CDR3 is 18 amino acids long. CDR3 sequence: CASSSPRDSPTGDYGYTF. For the CDR3, the DNA is TGTGCCAGCAGCTCACCAAGGGACAGCCCCACCGGGGACTATGGCTACACCTTC. Full variable domain (outside the CDR3, taken from reference TRBV7-4 and TRBJ1-2): GAGVSQSPRYKVAKRGRDVALRCDSISGHVTLYWYRQTLGQGSEVLTYSQSDAQRDKSGRPSGRFSAERPERSVSTLKIQRTEQGDSAVYLCASSSPRDSPTGDYGYTFGSGTRLTVV.

This clonotype was counted a few times. This chain connects TRBV6-5 to TRBJ2-1, with a tentative D call TRBD2 (7 bases). Germline V gene lookup returns CDR1 MNHEY and CDR2 SVGAGI. This CDR3 has 14 residues. V was cut by 6 bases and J by 9 bases, with 18 bases left in between. CDR3: CASRPTGRGREQFF. CDR3 nucleotide sequence: TGTGCCAGCAGGCCAACAGGGAGGGGCCGTGAGCAGTTCTTC.

The V gene is TRBV3-1, the J gene TRBJ2-7, with 9 bases fitting TRBD2. The CDR3 has 14 residues. J gave up 4 bases and V 2 bases, and 3 bases lay outside the gene matches. CDR1 is LGHDT, CDR2 YNNKEL, per germline (reference sequence). The CDR3 protein is CASSQRLAGYEQYF. The CDR3, as DNA: TGTGCCAGCAGCCAACGTCTAGCGGGGTACGAGCAGTACTTC.

The sample holds a few counts of this clonotype. J is TRBJ1-5 and V is TRBV7-8; D is unclear. Germline CDR1 and CDR2: SGHVS and FQNEAQ. V lost 6 bases to trimming and J lost 5 bases, with 20 bases between them. There are 16 residues in the CDR3. CDR3 residues: CASSPVGRRVYQPQHF. CDR3 sequence (DNA): TGTGCCAGCAGTCCAGTAGGGCGACGGGTCTATCAGCCCCAGCATTTT.

Notes on this clonotype: At one boundary the junction diverges from the germline segment, which might be a read error. V is TRBV5-5 and J is TRBJ2-2; D remains unclear. The germline V gene has CDR1 SGHKS and CDR2 YYEKEE (reference sequence). The CDR3 covers 12 residues. The CDR3 DNA sequence: TGTGTCAGCAGGAAGGAGTCGGGGGAGCTGTTTTTT. Translation gives CVSRKESGELFF.